Below, 16 T cell receptor beta chains from the same sample are listed, as sequenced in a study of regulatory T cells in long-lasting Graves disease. According to the study, TCR beta libraries were built with iRepertoire HTBI primers and CDR3-region Arm-PCR. A single record per CDR3 protein comes from TCRdb applying MiXCR to the multiplex PCR reads. Seen here are 300,000 to 400,000 distinct CDR3 sequences, approximately 15% observed once, and the top ten hold about 32%. Time point specified: newly diagnosed GD, antithyroid drugs for less than 3 months. Researchers made the TCR library from RNA that was extracted from PBMCs. The data also belong to a second study, concerning T cells in Graves' hyperthyroidism and ophthalmopathy.

The sequences come from peripheral blood mononuclear cells (PBMCs), collected at new diagnosis, from a patient treated with antithyroid drugs. The receptors were sampled from a man aged 35-49 years with Graves disease.

At least ten counts were recorded for this clonotype. The chain recombines TRBV28 with TRBJ2-7; TRBD1 agrees at 8 bases. The CDR3 contains 14 residues. Germline values: CDR1 MDHEN, CDR2 SYDVKM. V gave up 5 bases and J gave up 5 bases; unmatched junction bases: 8. CDR3 amino acids: CASSAPGQVHEQYF. CDR3 bases: TGTGCCAGCAGTGCCCCGGGACAGGTCCACGAGCAGTACTTC.

In its sample, this clonotype was seen a few times. The chain carries TRBV4-2 and TRBJ1-6; tentatively, D is TRBD1 (6 bases). CDR1 and CDR2 (germline): LGHNA, YNFKEQ. There are 15 residues in the CDR3. V lost 6 bases and J lost 8, with 17 bases in between. The CDR3 bases are TGTGCCAGCAGACCACCCGAGGGGGGTTATTCACCCCTCCACTTT. Translated, it gives CASRPPEGGYSPLHF.

This rearrangement joins TRBV19 to TRBJ1-3; no reliable D call. The CDR3 extends over 15 amino acids. V shed 5 bases and J shed 0 bases, with 11 bases lying between them. The germline V gene encodes CDR1 LNHDA and CDR2 SQIVND (reference sequence). CDR3 sequence reads: CASSGWTDSGNTIYF. Here the CDR3 DNA reads TGTGCCAGTAGTGGATGGACGGACTCTGGAAACACCATATATTTT.

This clonotype was counted between two and nine times. The J gene is TRBJ2-2, the V gene TRBV5-1; D unresolved. The CDR3 runs to 15 residues. Germline V gene sequence: CDR1 SGHRS, CDR2 YFSETQ. The V gene lost 2 bases and the J gene lost 1 base, with 9 bases spanning the gap. The DNA for the CDR3 is TGCGCCAGCAGCTTCTCTCGCAGGAACACCGGGGAGCTGTTTTTT. It encodes CASSFSRRNTGELFF.

CDR3 sequence (DNA): TGCAGTGCTTCCCTTTACCGACTGGACTCCGAGCAGTACTTC. It is translated as CSASLYRLDSEQYF. This chain joins TRBV20-1 and TRBJ2-7; D perhaps matches TRBD2 (5 bases). Germline V gene sequence: CDR1 DFQATT, CDR2 SNEGSKA (reference sequence). The CDR3 sequence is 14 residues long. The V and J ends lost 5 bases and 6 bases respectively, with 20 bases between them.

This clonotype was observed a handful of times. The genes are TRBV19 and TRBJ2-1, with 7 nucleotides matching TRBD2. Germline V gene data show CDR1 as LNHDA and CDR2 as SQIVND (reference sequence). J was trimmed by 2 bases and V by 0 bases; bases with no gene match: 4. This CDR3 contains 16 residues. CDR3 residues: CASSIDGRVTYNEQFF. The CDR3 DNA is TGTGCCAGTAGTATAGATGGGAGGGTTACCTACAATGAGCAGTTCTTC.

In its sample, this clonotype was seen many times. The V and J genes are TRBV28 and TRBJ1-2; D is unclear. Germline values: CDR1 MDHEN, CDR2 SYDVKM. With 0 bases removed from V and 2 bases from J, the gap between germline ends came to 16 bases. There are 17 residues in the CDR3. This chain's CDR3 is CASSLWFRFAGNYGYTF. CDR3 DNA sequence: TGTGCCAGCAGTTTATGGTTCCGGTTTGCGGGAAACTATGGCTACACCTTC.

This clonotype came up many times. The genes are TRBV20-1 and TRBJ2-7, with D unclear. This CDR3 spans 13 amino acids. V was pared by 1 base and J by 6 bases, with 13 bases between. CDR1 and CDR2 (germline): DFQATT, SNEGSKA (reference sequence). CDR3 coding DNA: TGCAGTGCTAGAGTACTGGATTACGGCGAGCAGTACTTC. It specifies CSARVLDYGEQYF.

This clonotype was seen many times. The chain employs TRBV27 and TRBJ1-4, with 7 bases fitting TRBD1. This CDR3 has 17 amino acids. Per germline, CDR1 MNHEY and CDR2 SMNVEV (reference sequence). V shed 5 bases and J 1 base; nucleotides not matched to a gene: 10. As DNA, the CDR3 is TGTGCCAGCAGTCCCCCTCGGACAGGAGAAACTAATGAAAAACTGTTTTTT. It encodes CASSPPRTGETNEKLFF.

There are many counts of this clonotype. The V call is TRBV2, the J call TRBJ2-2; the D gene is possibly TRBD2 (5 bases). Germline V gives CDR1 SNHLY, CDR2 FYNNEI. V lost 7 bases, J lost 7 bases, and 13 bases lay in between. The CDR3 contains 13 residues. CDR3 sequence: CASTRESVGELFF. CDR3 coding DNA: TGTGCCAGCACGAGGGAATCTGTCGGGGAGCTGTTTTTT. Full variable domain (remainder filled in from reference TRBV2 and TRBJ2-2): EPEVTQTPSHQVTQMGQEVILRCVPISNHLYFYWYRQILGQKVEFLVSFYNNEISEKSEIFDDQFSVERPDGSNFTLKIRSTKLEDSAMYFCASTRESVGELFFGEGSRLTVL.

This clonotype was seen repeatedly, ten times or more. The chain joins TRBV5-1 to TRBJ2-3; D may correspond to TRBD1 or TRBD2 (6 bases each). The V end lost 2 bases, the J end lost 1 base, and 14 bases lay between the germline ends. Germline values: CDR1 SGHRS, CDR2 YFSETQ. This CDR3 spans 16 amino acids. CDR3 in DNA: TGCGCCAGCAGCTTAGGATTGGGGGGCGGCACAGATACGCAGTATTTT. Translating gives CASSLGLGGGTDTQYF.

As concerns this clonotype: One junction end disagrees with the germline gene, perhaps due to a read error. The chain couples TRBV12-3 or TRBV12-4 to TRBJ2-3; D may correspond to TRBD1 or TRBD2 (6 bases each). The CDR3 runs 15 residues. CDR3 bases: TGTGCCAGCGGTTTTGTCGGGGGCCGTACAGATACGCAGTATTTT. Translation gives CASGFVGGRTDTQYF.

This clonotype was observed a few times. V usage is TRBV12-3 or TRBV12-4 and J usage is TRBJ1-3; D is ambiguous. The CDR3 has 14 amino acids. Trimming removed 2 bases at V and 4 bases at J, with 9 bases between. CDR3: CASSLSPAGNTIYF. Here the CDR3 DNA reads TGTGCCAGCAGTTTATCCCCCGCCGGAAACACCATATATTTT.

This clonotype was detected ten times or more. The chain links TRBV2 to TRBJ1-5; D perhaps matches TRBD1 (5 bases). The V gene's germline CDR1 is SNHLY and CDR2 FYNNEI. The CDR3 consists of 14 residues. V was shortened by 4 bases and J by 5 bases, with 12 bases between the two germline ends. CDR3 amino acids: CASSVDKAYQPQHF. In DNA, the CDR3 is TGTGCCAGCAGTGTGGACAAAGCCTATCAGCCCCAGCATTTT.

The rearrangement links TRBV4-2 to TRBJ1-3; D not resolved. In germline, CDR1 is LGHNA, CDR2 YNFKEQ. This CDR3 has 15 residues. The V end was cut by 0 bases, the J end by 0 bases, with 6 bases between. The CDR3 DNA sequence: TGTGCCAGCAGCCAAGATTATTTCTCTGGAAACACCATATATTTT. Translated: CASSQDYFSGNTIYF.

Turning to this clonotype: A read error is possible here, since a much larger clone lies one base away. Since the CDR3 does not end with the conserved phenylalanine or tryptophan, this likely comes from a read error. The chain has TRBV7-9 and TRBJ2-7, with 7 bases fitting TRBD2. The V gene end was trimmed by 2 bases and the J gene end by 1 base; junction bases not matched to a gene: 5. The germline gives CDR1 SEHNR, CDR2 FQNEAQ (reference sequence). The CDR3 spans 15 residues. In nucleotides, the CDR3 is TGTGCCAGCAGCTTAAGCGCTAGCGGATCCTACGAGCAGTACTAC. Translation gives CASSLSASGSYEQYY.